This is a list of T cell receptor beta chains from one sample in a study of low-dose radiotherapy and immunotherapy resistance in tumors. One entry per CDR3 protein, called by TCRdb with MiXCR from the reads. The table includes roughly 100,000 distinct CDR3 sequences, around 21% detected once. Here the sequenced sample was PBMCs, taken after low-dose radiotherapy plus immunotherapy. The receptor source for this set is a male donor with prostate cancer. The CDR3 runs from the conserved cysteine through the conserved F or W. A D gene is named only where the DNA matches it firmly. Only some rows state a clone size, as once, few, many or a class for expanded clones.

d_gene: NA; v_gene: TRBV3-1; j_gene: TRBJ2-5; abundance: many; CDR3nt: TGTGCCAGCAGCCAGATCGAGACCCAGTACTTC; CDR3aa: CASSQIETQYF
d_gene: NA; v_gene: TRBV6-1; j_gene: TRBJ2-7; abundance: NA; CDR3nt: TGTGCCAGCAGGCCAGTACAGGCCTACGAGCAGTACTTC; CDR3aa: CASRPVQAYEQYF
d_gene: NA; v_gene: TRBV10-3; j_gene: TRBJ2-3; abundance: many; CDR3nt: TGTGCCATCAGTGGCCCGGACAGCCCTACTGGGGCCGGAGGTTCAGATACGCAGTATTTT; CDR3aa: CAISGPDSPTGAGGSDTQYF
d_gene: NA; v_gene: TRBV5-1; j_gene: TRBJ2-7; abundance: NA; CDR3nt: TGCGCCAGCAGCTTGATGTCTTGGTACAGGGAAGACCGCTACGAGCAGTACTTC; CDR3aa: CASSLMSWYREDRYEQYF
d_gene: NA; v_gene: TRBV2; j_gene: TRBJ1-5; abundance: many; CDR3nt: TGTGCCAGCAGGTTAATCCGGGACACCAATCAGCCCCAGCATTTT; CDR3aa: CASRLIRDTNQPQHF
d_gene: TRBD1; v_gene: TRBV25-1; j_gene: TRBJ1-6; abundance: many; CDR3nt: TGTGCCAGCAGTCACCGGACAGGGGGCAAGGCCCTCCACTTT; CDR3aa: CASSHRTGGKALHF
d_gene: NA; v_gene: TRBV5-1; j_gene: TRBJ2-7; abundance: many; CDR3nt: TGCGCCAGCAGCTTGAGGACAGACCCCTACGAGCAGTACTTC; CDR3aa: CASSLRTDPYEQYF
d_gene: NA; v_gene: TRBV12-3/TRBV12-4; j_gene: TRBJ1-4; abundance: once; CDR3nt: TGTGCCAGCAGTTTAAGGGAGGGGCCGCCTGAAAAACTGTTTTTT; CDR3aa: CASSLREGPPEKLFF
d_gene: TRBD2; v_gene: TRBV20-1; j_gene: TRBJ2-3; abundance: many; CDR3nt: TGCAGTGCTCCGAGGGGACTAGCGGGGGGACAGGGTACGCAGTATTTT; CDR3aa: CSAPRGLAGGQGTQYF
d_gene: NA; v_gene: TRBV6-1; j_gene: TRBJ1-2; abundance: many; CDR3nt: TGTGCCAGCAGTGAAGCCCCGACAGGAGCCTATGGCTACACCTTC; CDR3aa: CASSEAPTGAYGYTF
d_gene: NA; v_gene: TRBV5-1; j_gene: TRBJ2-3; abundance: many; CDR3nt: TGCGCCAGCAGCTTGGAAAGCTTCACAGATACGCAGTATTTT; CDR3aa: CASSLESFTDTQYF
d_gene: TRBD2; v_gene: TRBV7-6; j_gene: TRBJ2-7; abundance: many; CDR3nt: TGTGCCAGCAGCTCAGCGGGACCCTACGAGCAGTACTTC; CDR3aa: CASSSAGPYEQYF
d_gene: TRBD1; v_gene: TRBV5-4; j_gene: TRBJ2-7; abundance: medium-sized; CDR3nt: TGTGCCAGCAGGGCCGACAGGGGACCCTACGAGCAGTACTTC; CDR3aa: CASRADRGPYEQYF
d_gene: NA; v_gene: TRBV5-1; j_gene: TRBJ2-7; abundance: NA; CDR3nt: TGCGCCAGCAGCTCACAGGGAGGACCCACCTACGAGCAGTACTTC; CDR3aa: CASSSQGGPTYEQYF
d_gene: NA; v_gene: TRBV27; j_gene: TRBJ1-5; abundance: many; CDR3nt: TGTGCCAGCGGAAACCTCGGGGTAGGGCACCAGCCCCAGCATTTT; CDR3aa: CASGNLGVGHQPQHF
d_gene: NA; v_gene: TRBV6-5; j_gene: TRBJ2-7; abundance: many; CDR3nt: TGTGCCAGCAGTGGGGGGTGGGGGGTCTACGAGCAGTACTTC; CDR3aa: CASSGGWGVYEQYF
d_gene: NA; v_gene: TRBV2; j_gene: TRBJ1-5; abundance: many; CDR3nt: TGTGCCAGCAGTGTCGGCATCGCGGGGGGAATTAGCAATCAGCCCCAGCATTTT; CDR3aa: CASSVGIAGGISNQPQHF
d_gene: TRBD2; v_gene: TRBV2; j_gene: TRBJ2-1; abundance: many; CDR3nt: TGTGCCAGCAGTGTAGGACTAGCTTGGGGTGAGCAGTTCTTC; CDR3aa: CASSVGLAWGEQFF
d_gene: NA; v_gene: TRBV6-1; j_gene: TRBJ1-1; abundance: many; CDR3nt: TGTGCCAGCAGTGAAAGTAGGGGGGCTGGGACTGAAGCTTTCTTT; CDR3aa: CASSESRGAGTEAFF
d_gene: NA; v_gene: TRBV20-1; j_gene: TRBJ2-7; abundance: NA; CDR3nt: TGCAGTGCTAACTTTGACTCACGTCTAAGCGACGAGCAGTACTTC; CDR3aa: CSANFDSRLSDEQYF
d_gene: TRBD1; v_gene: TRBV20-1; j_gene: TRBJ2-5; abundance: many; CDR3nt: TGCAGTGCCAGTGGACAGGGTTTGGAGACCCAGTACTTC; CDR3aa: CSASGQGLETQYF
d_gene: NA; v_gene: TRBV11-2; j_gene: TRBJ2-3; abundance: once; CDR3nt: TGTGCCAGCAGCTTTTTCCCGACGGTCGGAGATACGCAGTATTTT; CDR3aa: CASSFFPTVGDTQYF
d_gene: NA; v_gene: TRBV7-9; j_gene: TRBJ2-5; abundance: NA; CDR3nt: TGTGCCAGCAGCTTAGATGGGGGCTTCGGGGAGACCCAGTACTTC; CDR3aa: CASSLDGGFGETQYF
d_gene: NA; v_gene: TRBV3-1; j_gene: TRBJ2-3; abundance: many; CDR3nt: TGTGCCAGCAGCCAAGATCCGGCGGTCACAGATACGCAGTATTTT; CDR3aa: CASSQDPAVTDTQYF
d_gene: NA; v_gene: TRBV20-1; j_gene: TRBJ1-3; abundance: many; CDR3nt: TGCAGTGCTAGACCTATCCGGGCCGCTCCTGGAAACACCATATATTTT; CDR3aa: CSARPIRAAPGNTIYF
d_gene: TRBD2; v_gene: TRBV20-1; j_gene: TRBJ2-5; abundance: NA; CDR3nt: TGCAGTGCAGGGGGGTTACTAGCGGGAATCCAAGAGACCCAGTACTTC; CDR3aa: CSAGGLLAGIQETQYF
d_gene: NA; v_gene: TRBV7-2; j_gene: TRBJ1-2; abundance: many; CDR3nt: TGTGCCAGCAGCTTTCCCATGCCCCTCTATGGCTACACCTTC; CDR3aa: CASSFPMPLYGYTF